Following are 14 T cell receptor beta chains from one sample sequenced in a study of graft-versus-host responses after intestinal transplantation. Their target antigens are unknown. The assay was immunoSEQ multiplex PCR, and TCRdb's table has in-frame clones only and misses some. The sample holds 80,000 to 100,000 clones, approximately 87% seen once. The material was unstimulated CD4+ T cells sorted from spleen or lymph node cells, obtained before intestinal transplant. All receptors derive from a human donor who received an intestinal transplant.

The V call is TRBV4-1, the J call TRBJ1-5; D remains ambiguous. Germline CDR1 and CDR2: MGHRA and YSYEKL. V lost 0 bases to trimming and J lost 1 base, with 7 bases between them. The CDR3 sequence is 15 residues long. The CDR3 protein is CASSQERGSNQPQHF. CDR3 nucleotides: TGCGCCAGCAGCCAAGAAAGAGGGAGCAATCAGCCCCAGCATTTT.

This chain uses TRBV6-5 with TRBJ2-7; D not resolved. There are 13 residues in the CDR3. Germline V gene data show CDR1 as MNHEY and CDR2 as SVGAGI. Trimming shortened V by 4 bases and J by 1 base, and 8 bases separated the two germline ends. The CDR3 sequence is CASSLQPSYEQYF. Written as DNA, the CDR3 is TGTGCCAGCAGTTTACAGCCTTCCTACGAGCAGTACTTC.

The genes are TRBV7-3 and TRBJ2-2; 8 positions agree with TRBD2. V was clipped by 4 bases and J by 5 bases; unmatched bases: 9. The germline V gene has CDR1 SGHTA and CDR2 FQGTGA. CDR3 length equals 16 residues. The CDR3 coding sequence is TGTGCCAGCAGCTCCCCCGGGAGGGTTTGGACCGGGGAGCTGTTTTTT. It codes for CASSSPGRVWTGELFF.

J is TRBJ1-2 and V is TRBV7-9; a possible D gene is TRBD1 (6 bases). This CDR3 has 18 amino acids. V dropped 0 bases and J dropped 7 bases, with 24 bases sitting between them. The germline gives CDR1 SEHNR, CDR2 FQNEAQ (reference sequence). CDR3 coding DNA: TGTGCCAGCAGCTTAGCGGGTCACCCAGACAGGCAGACGGCTGGCTACACCTTC. It codes for CASSLAGHPDRQTAGYTF.

The rearrangement joins TRBV19 to TRBJ1-5; 8 positions agree with TRBD1. Trimming removed 4 bases from V and 6 bases from J; junction bases left unmatched: 14. The CDR3 length is 17 residues. CDR1 is LNHDA and CDR2 is SQIVND in the germline V gene (reference sequence). CDR3 loop: CASSTGTGNLMGQPQHF. CDR3 in DNA: TGTGCCAGTAGTACCGGGACAGGAAACCTGATGGGTCAGCCCCAGCATTTT.

In DNA, the CDR3 is TGTGCCAGCAGTCCACAGGGGGCTGACTATGGCTACACCTTC. Translating it yields CASSPQGADYGYTF. This chain joins TRBV9 and TRBJ1-2; 9 bases agree with TRBD1. Germline V gene sequence: CDR1 SGDLS, CDR2 YYNGEE. J was trimmed by 3 bases and V by 5 bases; bases with no gene match: 5. CDR3 length equals 14 residues.

The chain uses TRBV2 and TRBJ1-5; 8 nucleotides align to TRBD1. The germline gives CDR1 SNHLY, CDR2 FYNNEI. V gave up 10 bases and J gave up 6 bases; unmatched junction bases: 11. CDR3 length equals 14 residues. CDR3 nucleotides: TGTGCCATAAACACGGACAGGGTGGGTCAGCCCCAGCATTTT. This gives the protein CAINTDRVGQPQHF.

The chain has TRBV5-4 and TRBJ2-5, with TRBD1 as a possible D gene (6 bases). This CDR3 has 14 residues. The ends were cut back, 6 bases at V and 5 bases at J, with 17 bases in the middle. Germline V lookup: CDR1 SGHNT, CDR2 YYREEE (reference sequence). Written as DNA, the CDR3 is TGTGCCAGCAACCGAGGGGGAGAGGATGAGACCCAGTACTTC. Amino acids: CASNRGGEDETQYF.

V usage is TRBV7-9 and J usage is TRBJ2-5; no firm D call. Deletions cut 5 bases from V and 4 bases from J, with 14 bases between. The CDR3 has 14 residues. From germline, CDR1 is SEHNR and CDR2 FQNEAQ (reference sequence). CDR3 DNA: TGTGCCAGCAGCCCTTTAAGACACACAGAGACCCAGTACTTC. Translated, it gives CASSPLRHTETQYF.

As concerns this clone: Germline is not matched at one junction end, which may reflect a read error. The V call is TRBV12-5, the J call TRBJ1-2; 10 bases map to TRBD1. Germline V gene sequence: CDR1 LGHNT, CDR2 FRNRAP. This CDR3 is built from 12 residues. The CDR3 sequence: CASEKGQGRSEF. CDR3 DNA sequence: TGTGCTAGCGAAAAGGGACAGGGGAGGTCCGAGTTC.

The CDR3: CASSLYRLAGPNTGELFF. As DNA, the CDR3 is TGTGCCAGCAGCCTCTACCGACTAGCGGGACCTAACACCGGGGAGCTGTTTTTT. The chain uses TRBV27 and TRBJ2-2, with TRBD2 identical over 11 bases. V shed 6 bases, J shed 2 bases, and the junction held 11 bases outside the gene matches. Per germline, CDR1 MNHEY and CDR2 SMNVEV (reference sequence). CDR3 size: 18 residues.

The chain joins TRBV11-1 to TRBJ2-7; 9 bases are a match to TRBD1. The CDR3 runs to 15 residues. J lost 1 base, V lost 2 bases, and 3 bases had no gene match. Germline V gives CDR1 SGHAT, CDR2 FQDESV (reference sequence). Here the CDR3 reads CASSLMGQGSYEQYF. The CDR3, as DNA: TGTGCCAGCAGCTTAATGGGACAGGGATCCTACGAGCAGTACTTC.

The genes are TRBV2 and TRBJ2-1; 10 positions match TRBD1. Germline V lookup: CDR1 SNHLY, CDR2 FYNNEI. Losses at the gene ends were 7 bases for V and 10 bases for J; bases not matched to a gene: 13. The CDR3 spans 15 residues. This CDR3 reads CASTFGGQGFREQFF. As DNA, the CDR3 is TGTGCCAGCACCTTTGGGGGACAGGGGTTCCGGGAGCAGTTCTTC.

The chain couples TRBV18 to TRBJ2-7, with D maybe TRBD1 (6 bases). The CDR3 spans 13 residues. Germline V lookup: CDR1 KGHSH, CDR2 LQKENI. Trimming pared 3 bases from V and 3 bases from J, leaving 9 bases between. The DNA for the CDR3 is TGTGCCAGCTCACCTCCGACAGGCTACGAGCAGTACTTC. This codes for CASSPPTGYEQYF.